The source of this T cell receptor beta chain is a study of CXCR3-negative and CXCR3-positive naive CD8 T cells. The overall study: Per-library TRB read counts averaged about 1.5 +/- 0.3 million, adding up to 110 million to 150 million in total. Findings and limits, study-wide: Both of the naive subsets showed about the same high diversity, but memory CD8+ cells had much less. For naive cells, CXCR3-negative and CXCR3-positive subsets had similar TRBV-TRBJ usage; for memory cells, usage differed. Relative to CXCR3-negative naive cells, CXCR3-positive naive cells had more hydrophobic TRB CDR3s.

For this clonotype: No antigen is known for it.

The TRB cDNA libraries were prepared by 5' RACE with UMI labels. After re-calling the 5' RACE reads, TCRdb lists one entry per CDR3 protein, DNA absent. The listing contains about 89,000 distinct CDR3 sequences. A CD45RO-CCR7+CD27+CD95- phenotype identified naive CD8+ T cells. CDR1 is MNHEY, CDR2 SVGAGI, per germline. This CDR3 region has 13 residues. Material: naive CXCR3+ CD8+ T cells from blood. Subset described: CD45RO-CCR7+CD27+CD95- naive CD8+ T cells expressing CXCR3 (TNR3+). The chain recombines TRBV6-5 with TRBJ2-1. This clonotype was obtained from a human donor in good health. Some clones in this sample may be carry-over from other donors' samples. CDR3 in amino acids: CASGDRAYNEQFF.